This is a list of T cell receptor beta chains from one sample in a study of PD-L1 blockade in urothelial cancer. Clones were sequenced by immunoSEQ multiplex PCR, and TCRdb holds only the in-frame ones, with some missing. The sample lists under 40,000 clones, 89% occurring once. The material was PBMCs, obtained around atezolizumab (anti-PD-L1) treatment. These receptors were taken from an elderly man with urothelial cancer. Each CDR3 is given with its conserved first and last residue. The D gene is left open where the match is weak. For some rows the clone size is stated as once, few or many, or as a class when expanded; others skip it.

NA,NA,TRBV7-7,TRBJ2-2,TGTGCCAGCAGCTTAGGGCGGGGTACAGGGGAGCTGTTTTTT,CASSLGRGTGELFF
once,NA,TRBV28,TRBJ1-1,TGTGCCAGCAGTTTCGGTCCGAACACTGAAGCTTTCTTT,CASSFGPNTEAFF
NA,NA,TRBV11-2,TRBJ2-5,TGTGCCAGCAGCTTTGGGGCCTTACAAGAGACCCAGTACTTC,CASSFGALQETQYF
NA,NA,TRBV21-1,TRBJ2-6,TGTGCCAGGAGTGCACGGGGACTAGATAAACTGAGCAAATGCGTAGGGGCCAACGTCCTGACTTTC,CARSARGLDKLSKCVGANVLTF
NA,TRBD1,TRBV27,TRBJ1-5,TGTGCCAGCAGTTCCCGAGGGACAGGACATCAGCCCCAGCATTTT,CASSSRGTGHQPQHF
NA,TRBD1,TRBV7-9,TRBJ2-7,TGTGCCAGCAGCGTCACAGGGGGAAAGAACGAGCAGTACTTC,CASSVTGGKNEQYF
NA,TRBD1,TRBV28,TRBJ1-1,TGTGCCAGCAGTTTAGCGGGTAGGGACAGGGGGCTAAACACTGAAGCTTTCTTT,CASSLAGRDRGLNTEAFF
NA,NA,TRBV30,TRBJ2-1,TGTGCCTGGAGTCACGACACTTACAATGGGCAGTTCTTC,CAWSHDTYNGQFF
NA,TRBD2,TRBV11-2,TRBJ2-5,TGTGCCAGCAGCCGGGGTACTAGCGGCCAGGGGCCCGAGACCCAGTACTTC,CASSRGTSGQGPETQYF
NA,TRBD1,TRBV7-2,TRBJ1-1,TGTGCCAGCAGCCCGGACAGGGCGGTCACTGAAGCTTTCTTT,CASSPDRAVTEAFF
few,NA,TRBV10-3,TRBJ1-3,TGTGCCATCGGAGGCGCCGGGGGGCATTCGGGTGGAAACACCATATATTTT,CAIGGAGGHSGGNTIYF
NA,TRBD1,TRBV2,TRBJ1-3,TGTGCCAGCACCTATGGACAGGCGAACTCTGGAAACACCATATATTTT,CASTYGQANSGNTIYF
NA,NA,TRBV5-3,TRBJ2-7,TGTGCCAGAAGCTTGGACTTGGACATGCCCTACGAGCAGTACTTC,CARSLDLDMPYEQYF
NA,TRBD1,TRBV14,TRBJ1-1,TGTGCCAGCAGCCGGACAGGGATGGGGACTGAAGCTTTCTTT,CASSRTGMGTEAFF
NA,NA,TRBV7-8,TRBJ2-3,TGTGCCAGCAGCTTTGCACTAGCCACAGATACGCAGTATTTT,CASSFALATDTQYF
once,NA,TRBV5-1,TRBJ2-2,TGCGCCAGCCAAACAGACACTCTAGCGCGAAACACCGGGGAGCTGTTTTTT,CASQTDTLARNTGELFF
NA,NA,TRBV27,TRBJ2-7,TGTGCCAGCAAACTGACAGGAAACTACGAGCAGTACTTC,CASKLTGNYEQYF
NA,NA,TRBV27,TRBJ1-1,TGTGCCAGCAGACACGGGGGTTACACTGAAGCTTTCTTT,CASRHGGYTEAFF
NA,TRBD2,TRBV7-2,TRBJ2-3,TGTGCCAGCAGCTTGCGACTAGCCGCCACAGATACGCAGTATTTT,CASSLRLAATDTQYF
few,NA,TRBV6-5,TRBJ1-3,TGTGCCAGCAGATCAACAGGATCTGGAAACACCATATATTTT,CASRSTGSGNTIYF
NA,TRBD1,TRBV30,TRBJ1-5,TGTGCCTGGAGTGCCGGGACAGGGGGTAGTAGCAATCAGCCCCAGCATTTT,CAWSAGTGGSSNQPQHF
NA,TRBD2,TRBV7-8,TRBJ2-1,TGTGCCAGCAGCTCCCAAACTAGCGTCTCCTACAATGAGCAGTTCTTC,CASSSQTSVSYNEQFF
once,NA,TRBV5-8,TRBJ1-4,TGTGCCAGCAGCTTGGCTGGCAGGGTGGAGAAACTGTTTTTT,CASSLAGRVEKLFF
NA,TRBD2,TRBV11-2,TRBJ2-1,TGTGCCAGCAGCTTAGATGGAGTAGCGGGCTACAATGAGCAGTTCTTC,CASSLDGVAGYNEQFF
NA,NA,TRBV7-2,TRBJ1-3,TGTGCCAGCAGCTTAGACCTTGTAGGGAGCTCTGGAAACACCATATATTTT,CASSLDLVGSSGNTIYF
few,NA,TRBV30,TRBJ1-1,TGTGCCTGGAGTGCAGGGACTGTCGCTTTCTTT,CAWSAGTVAFF
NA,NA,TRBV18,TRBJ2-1,TGTGCCAGCTCTTCCACCGGGACTGGCTACAATGAGCAGTTCTTC,CASSSTGTGYNEQFF
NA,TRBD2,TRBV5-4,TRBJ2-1,TGTGCCAGCACCCCCCGGGGAGGGTTGAGCTACAATGAGCAGTTCTTC,CASTPRGGLSYNEQFF
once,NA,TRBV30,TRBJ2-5,TGTGCCTGGAGTGGGACCAGTGCCGCGGGGACCCAGTACTTC,CAWSGTSAAGTQYF
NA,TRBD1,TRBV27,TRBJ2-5,TGTGCCAGCAGAGGAACCAAACAGGGGGGCCAAGAGACCCAGTACTTC,CASRGTKQGGQETQYF
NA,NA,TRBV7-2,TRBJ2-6,TGTGCCAGCAGCCTATCGACTGGGGCCAACGTCCTGACTTTC,CASSLSTGANVLTF
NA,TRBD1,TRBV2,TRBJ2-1,TGTGCCAGCAGTGCCCGGGACAGGCTCTACAATGAGCAGTTCTTC,CASSARDRLYNEQFF
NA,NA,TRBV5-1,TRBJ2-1,TGCGCCAGCAGCTTGGGGGGCCCAGGTTCTAATGAGCAGTTCTTC,CASSLGGPGSNEQFF
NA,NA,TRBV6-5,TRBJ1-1,TGTGCCAGCAGGCGAGGGAACACTGAAGCTTTCTTT,CASRRGNTEAFF
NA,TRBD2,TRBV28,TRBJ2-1,TGTGCCAGCAGTTCGCTAGCGGGAAGACGAGGATACAATGAGCAGTTCTTC,CASSSLAGRRGYNEQFF